The subject of this entry is one T cell receptor beta chain. This clone's antigen is unknown. Base qualities are not recorded, but no much larger clone differs from it by a single base. This record belongs to a study of T-cell reconstitution after alpha-beta-depleted transplantation in children (dated by TCRdb to 2016 to 2018). A note on the overall study: Using TCR repertoire profiling, the study followed T-cell immune reconstitution in a quantitative way in children after TCRalphabeta/CD19-depleted allogeneic hematopoietic cell transplantation. Beyond this particular receptor, the publication reports: In some patients, the high TCRbeta diversity seen at day 60 was put down to recipient T cells and intrathymic progenitors that had survived conditioning. Over subsequent months, a decline in hyperexpanded clone frequencies was noted, and after one year, T-cell counts and TCRbeta diversity were mostly ascribed to newly produced T cells. The apparently early recovery of alphabetaT-cell counts about two months after transplant reportedly depended on only several hundred rapidly expanded clones that came from non-depleted graft cells.

Receptor libraries were prepared by PCR. Sequencer: Illumina HiSeq 2500. Molecular barcoding was employed in the preparation of TCR libraries, with unique molecular identifiers being used to normalize TCRbeta repertoire quantification. TCRdb reran the public reads through fastp at Q25 and MiXCR, keeping productive beta chains. Every distinct CDR3 protein forms one entry, paired with its most common genes and DNA. The sample table records almost 500,000 distinct CDR3 sequences; over 9.5% of these occur just once. 2% to 2.5% of the sample is held by the ten biggest clonotypes. The treatment or condition label corresponds to: allogeneic hematopoietic cell transplantation with graft depleted of TCRalphabeta T cells and CD19 B cells. The children who served as transplant recipients had been given grafts of TCRalphabeta/CD19-depleted allogeneic hematopoietic cells. CDR1 and CDR2, looked up from the germline V gene, are MNHNS and SASEGT. CDR3 length: 15 amino acids, cysteine to phenylalanine. The kept DNA is CDR3 alone, 45 bases in frame from the first base. V is trimmed back by 5 bases and J by 5 bases, and the junction contains 10 bases that no gene match accounts for.

The chain was built from TRBV6-1 and TRBJ2-5; 8 middle bases align to TRBD2. The starting material was PBMCs, obtained before TCRalphabeta/CD19-depleted stem cell transplant. The sequence came from a child younger than 10 with inherited bone marrow failure, due to receive a stem cell transplant. The CDR3 reads as follows: CASSQTSAPSETQYF. The sequenced DNA: TGTGCCAGCAGTCAGACTAGCGCACCAAGTGAGACCCAGTACTTC.